This T cell receptor beta chain is drawn from a study of vaccination effects on CD4 cells after COVID-19 (dated by TCRdb to between 2021 and 2024). Background for the entire study: The ViraFEST assay stimulated PBMC with viral peptide pools and then used TCR sequencing to identify antigen-specific CD4+ T cell clonotypes by expansion. Cultures from other donors in the study were sequenced with the Oncomine TCR Beta short-read assay on an Illumina iSeq 100. In both COVID-19 convalescent patients and infection-naive vaccine recipients, the study compared SARS-CoV-2 spike-specific CD4+ TCR repertoires from before mRNA vaccination with those from after it. Post-vaccine samples across the study were collected a median of 72 days after the second dose, with a range of 14 to 241. Approximately 2 million PBMC per well were cultured in IMDM with about 4.8% human AB serum, 8 to 10 IU/ml IL-2 and gentamicin, plus 10 ug/ml peptides. Altogether, over 9 COVID-19 convalescent patients and several SARS-CoV-2-naive healthy vaccine recipients made up the full study. Study-wide findings and limitations: Only a small number of convalescent patients were included, and no early post-infection timepoints were available, which limited the study. Among healthy vaccine recipients, nearly all vaccine-induced clones were SARS-CoV-2 mono-reactive, and only 1 of 255 was cross-reactive with common cold coronaviruses. Clones induced by infection and clones induced by vaccination both contracted markedly at late timepoints after vaccination, which fits with T cell responses waning over time.

Library generation was performed with the immunoSEQ multiplex PCR assay. DNA from the CD4+ T cells that had been cultured and isolated underwent TCR beta CDR3 sequencing. Regarding the original processing steps: Non-productive TCR sequences were discarded, and reads were trimmed to the CDR3 region, with only CDR3s of 7 or more amino acids retained. The MANAFEST web app was used to pick out antigen-specific clonotypes by comparing their expansion in peptide wells with that in reference cultures. To be called positive, a clone needed expansion at FDR<0.05 compared with the reference and with all other wells, an odds ratio greater than 5, and a frequency greater than 0.1% in two replicate wells. Cross-reactive clonotypes were defined as significantly expanded in SARS-CoV-2 spike wells and in at least one common cold coronavirus spike condition. Levenshtein distance calculated with the stringdist R package was used to assess CDR3 similarity, and unrooted trees were constructed with ape in R 3.6.1. The source is immuneACCESS, and TCRdb retained only in-frame sequences with V and J called. Part of the clones is not carried over; for the studies checked, unresolved V genes explain less than half of this, and the remainder is unexplained. V and J calls and clone size come straight from that table; D and trimming were deduced from the DNA. This sample holds some 60,000 clones; around 73% were observed only once. About 4.5% of the sample belongs to the ten largest clones.

After approximately eleven days of culture, CD4+ T cells were isolated with the EasySep CD4+ T cell isolation kit. Each participant received two doses of an mRNA SARS-CoV-2 vaccine, either BNT162b2 or mRNA-1273. The absence of prior SARS-CoV-2 infection in healthy vaccine recipients was confirmed by negative nucleocapsid antibodies before and after vaccination. On days 3 and 7, half of the culture medium was replaced with fresh IL-2-containing medium. Unless noted otherwise, every peptide stimulation condition was cultured in triplicate wells. Using Ficoll-Paque Plus gradient centrifugation, PBMC were separated from whole blood and then either used fresh or cryopreserved at -140C. Genomic DNA was extracted from cultured CD4+ T cells with the QIAamp micro DNA kit. Points on this clone: It has no known antigen specificity. It has no much larger one-base neighbor in the sample; base qualities were not kept.

The CDR3 runs 14 amino acids, cysteine and phenylalanine included. The only DNA kept is the CDR3, 42 bases in frame from the first base. The V end loses 2 bases and the J end loses 12 bases, and a stretch of 20 bases separates them. CDR1 and CDR2 are read off the germline V gene as SNHLY and FYNNEI. The receptor was derived from a human donor who received a COVID-19 vaccine. The chain is assembled from TRBV2 and TRBJ2-7; the D gene lacks a confident call. Sequenced material: CD4+ T cells from PBMCs cultured without peptide, taken after COVID-19 vaccination. The DNA is TGTGCCAGCAGTGAATATGTGACAAAAGGTCAACGGTACTTC. The encoded protein is CASSEYVTKGQRYF.